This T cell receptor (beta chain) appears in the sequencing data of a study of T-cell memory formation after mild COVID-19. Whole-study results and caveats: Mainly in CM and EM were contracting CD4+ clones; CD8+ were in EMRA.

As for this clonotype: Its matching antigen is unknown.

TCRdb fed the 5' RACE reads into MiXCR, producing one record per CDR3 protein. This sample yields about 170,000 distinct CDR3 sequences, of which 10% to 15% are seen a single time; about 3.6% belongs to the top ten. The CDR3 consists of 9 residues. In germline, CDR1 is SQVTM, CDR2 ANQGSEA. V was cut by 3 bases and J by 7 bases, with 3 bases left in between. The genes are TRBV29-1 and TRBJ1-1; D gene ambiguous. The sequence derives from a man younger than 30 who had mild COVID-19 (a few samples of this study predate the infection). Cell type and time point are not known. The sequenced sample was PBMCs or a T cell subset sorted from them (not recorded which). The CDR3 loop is CSVEREAFF. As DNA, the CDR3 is TGCAGCGTTGAGCGTGAAGCTTTCTTT.